Listed here are 13 T cell receptor beta chains from one sample, sequenced in a study of blood T cell repertoires in COVID-19. The table came from immunoSEQ multiplex PCR; TCRdb's copy has only in-frame clones and leaves some out. The sample holds fewer than 250,000 clones; more than 60% are singletons and the top ten take about an eighth. Sequencing was carried out using peripheral blood. The receptors stem from a woman between 50 and 59 years old with acute or convalescent COVID-19.

This chain joins TRBV9 and TRBJ2-1, with D possibly matching TRBD2 (7 bases). V dropped 0 bases and J dropped 4 bases, with 17 bases sitting between them. CDR1 and CDR2 (germline): SGDLS, YYNGEE. The CDR3 loop spans 17 amino acids. The CDR3 region is CASSVASAGALYNEQFF. In DNA form, the CDR3 reads TGTGCCAGCAGCGTAGCATCTGCGGGGGCCTTATACAATGAGCAGTTCTTC.

The chain couples TRBV6-1 to TRBJ2-2; 9 bases are shared with TRBD2. CDR1 is MNHNS and CDR2 is SASEGT in the germline V gene. This CDR3 is built from 17 residues. V was clipped by 4 bases and J by 7 bases; unmatched bases: 13. In DNA form, the CDR3 reads TGTGCCAGCAGTGGCCTCCCAGGACTAGCGTTGGGCGGGGAGCTGTTTTTT. Translated: CASSGLPGLALGGELFF.

The chain has TRBV2 and TRBJ2-1, with unresolved D. The ends were cut back, 6 bases at V and 9 bases at J, with 9 bases in the middle. Germline-derived CDR1 and CDR2 are SNHLY and FYNNEI. This CDR3 region has 11 residues. The CDR3 protein is CASRYTPEQFF. In DNA, the CDR3 is TGTGCCAGCAGGTACACCCCTGAGCAGTTCTTC.

This chain joins TRBV7-2 and TRBJ1-5; tentatively, D is TRBD1 (6 bases). CDR3 size: 13 residues. V dropped 5 bases and J dropped 7 bases, with 12 bases sitting between them. Germline V gene data show CDR1 as SGHTA and CDR2 as FQGNSA. The CDR3 here is CASSVQGWQPQHF. The CDR3, as DNA: TGTGCCAGCAGCGTACAGGGATGGCAGCCCCAGCATTTT.

The CDR3 region is CATGRDLKGEQYF. Written as DNA, the CDR3 is TGTGCCACTGGCCGGGACTTAAAAGGCGAGCAGTACTTC. J is TRBJ2-7 and V is TRBV19, with a possible D match to TRBD2 (6 bases). With 10 bases removed from V and 6 bases from J, the gap between germline ends came to 19 bases. The CDR3 is made up of 13 amino acids. Germline CDR1 and CDR2: LNHDA and SQIVND (reference sequence).

In its sample, this clone was seen a few times. V gene TRBV28 combines with J gene TRBJ1-1, with D maybe TRBD1 (6 bases). Per germline, CDR1 MDHEN and CDR2 SYDVKM. V was shortened by 7 bases and J by 4 bases, with 19 bases between the two germline ends. This CDR3 contains 15 residues. The DNA for the CDR3 is TGTGCCAGCAACGCTCGGGGGGGCCTGGCCACTGAAGCTTTCTTT. It codes for CASNARGGLATEAFF.

The V call is TRBV12-5, the J call TRBJ2-1, with 8 bases that match TRBD1. Trimming cost V 8 bases and J 2 bases; bases outside gene matches: 8. The CDR3 runs 15 residues. Germline assignment: CDR1 LGHNT and CDR2 FRNRAP. CDR3 region: CASRGTGLAYNEQFF. The CDR3 DNA sequence: TGTGCTAGTAGAGGGACAGGTCTAGCCTACAATGAGCAGTTCTTC.

The genes are TRBV5-1 and TRBJ2-7, with 9 bases aligning to TRBD2. Per the germline V gene, CDR1 is SGHRS and CDR2 is YFSETQ. Trimming cost V 2 bases and J 3 bases; bases outside gene matches: 6. This CDR3 has 15 amino acids. CDR3 protein: CASSLGGGVGYEQYF. The CDR3 DNA follows: TGCGCCAGCAGCTTAGGCGGGGGGGTCGGCTACGAGCAGTACTTC.

This clone was seen just once. CDR3 protein: CASSSQGSGANVLTF. Here the CDR3 DNA reads TGTGCCAGCAGCTCACAGGGCTCTGGGGCCAACGTCCTGACTTTC. This chain connects TRBV6-5 to TRBJ2-6; D is perhaps TRBD1 (6 bases). V shed 6 bases and J shed 0 bases, with 9 bases lying between them. CDR1 MNHEY and CDR2 SVGAGI come from the germline V gene. The CDR3 sequence is 15 residues long.

J is TRBJ1-2 and V is TRBV9, with D hard to call. The CDR3 contains 14 residues. Germline CDR1 reads SGDLS; CDR2 reads YYNGEE. Trimming removed 6 bases from V and 4 bases from J, with 16 bases in between. The CDR3 nucleotides are TGTGCCAGCACTCCTCGTCCTGCGAGCTATGGCTACACCTTC. It is translated as CASTPRPASYGYTF.

This sequence joins TRBV19 and TRBJ2-5; 9 positions match TRBD1. The CDR3 spans 16 residues. After removal of 3 bases from V and 5 bases from J, the junction contained 10 bases not matched to a gene. The germline V gene has CDR1 LNHDA and CDR2 SQIVND (reference sequence). The CDR3 DNA sequence: TGTGCCAGTAGTATGGGGTTACAGGGGGCGTTGGAGACCCAGTACTTC. Translated, it gives CASSMGLQGALETQYF.

The chain couples TRBV28 to TRBJ2-3; the D gene is possibly TRBD2 (6 bases). Per the germline V gene, CDR1 is MDHEN and CDR2 is SYDVKM. The germline V and J ends were trimmed by 5 bases and 2 bases, with 17 bases remaining between them. The CDR3 is 16 amino acids. The CDR3, as DNA: TGTGCCAGCAGTCCCGGGACTTCAAGGAACACAGATACGCAGTATTTT. Residues: CASSPGTSRNTDTQYF. Full variable domain (outside the CDR3, taken from reference TRBV28 and TRBJ2-3): DVKVTQSSRYLVKRTGEKVFLECVQDMDHENMFWYRQDPGLGLRLIYFSYDVKMKEKGDIPEGYSVSREKKERFSLILESASTNQTSMYLCASSPGTSRNTDTQYFGPGTRLTVL.

The chain is built from TRBV5-6 and TRBJ1-1, with D possibly TRBD1 on 6 matching bases. Germline assignment: CDR1 SGHDT and CDR2 YYEEEE. This CDR3 has 16 residues. Trimming removed 0 bases from V and 0 bases from J, with 12 bases in between. The DNA of the CDR3 is TGTGCCAGCAGCTTGGGGAATCAGGGGATGAACACTGAAGCTTTCTTT. The encoded protein is CASSLGNQGMNTEAFF.